Shown below are 15 T cell receptor beta chains from a single sample sequenced in a study of control samples from healthy donors and cancer patients. The protocol was immunoSEQ multiplex PCR, while the TCRdb copy is restricted to in-frame clones and leaves out a portion. This table holds around 120,000 clones, around 86% found once. The specimen sequenced was blood. All receptors come from a man in his forties or fifties in good health.

The V and J genes are TRBV5-1 and TRBJ2-1, with TRBD2 matching 11 bases. This CDR3 has 18 amino acids. CDR1 is SGHRS and CDR2 is YFSETQ in the germline V gene. The J segment lost 5 bases and the V segment lost 3 bases, leaving 13 bases of the junction unmatched. For the CDR3, the DNA is TGCGCCAGCAGCTCTACCCTATTTAGCGGGGGGGGTAACAATGAGCAGTTCTTC. Residues: CASSSTLFSGGGNNEQFF.

The gene calls are TRBV11-3 and TRBJ1-4; D is unresolved. V dropped 5 bases and J dropped 0 bases, with 7 bases sitting between them. The CDR3 is 14 residues long. Germline values: CDR1 SGHNT, CDR2 YENEEA. CDR3 residues: CASSPVATNEKLFF. The CDR3 coding sequence is TGTGCCAGCAGCCCCGTAGCAACTAATGAAAAACTGTTTTTT.

The gene calls are TRBV12-5 and TRBJ1-3; D unclear. Germline CDR1 is LGHNT and CDR2 is FRNRAP. The CDR3 extends over 15 amino acids. V gave up 2 bases and J gave up 1 base, with 9 bases separating them. CDR3 coding DNA: TGTGCTAGTGGTTTGATCGGGTCTTCTGGAAACACCATATATTTT. It translates to CASGLIGSSGNTIYF.

This chain's CDR3 is CASRKDRGTSNEQFF. CDR3 nucleotides: TGCGCCAGCAGAAAAGACAGGGGAACGAGCAATGAGCAGTTCTTC. The chain is built from TRBV10-1 and TRBJ2-1; 8 nucleotides align to TRBD1. Trimming at V came to 6 bases and at J to 6 bases, leaving 10 bases not matched to a gene. CDR1 is WNHNN, CDR2 SYGVQD, per germline (reference sequence). The CDR3 spans 15 residues.

This rearrangement joins TRBV29-1 to TRBJ1-3; D is unclear. This CDR3 is built from 13 residues. V was trimmed by 4 bases and J by 4 bases, leaving 11 bases between them. CDR1 SQVTM and CDR2 ANQGSEA come from the germline V gene. CDR3 protein: CSVVAGVGNTIYF. The DNA for the CDR3 is TGCAGCGTTGTAGCAGGAGTCGGAAACACCATATATTTT.

In this sample, this clone turned up a few times. The V gene is TRBV6-6, the J gene TRBJ2-7, with D maybe TRBD1 (6 bases). Per germline, CDR1 MNHNY and CDR2 SVGAGI (reference sequence). Trimming pared 0 bases from V and 3 bases from J, leaving 15 bases between. The CDR3 is 16 residues long. DNA of the CDR3: TGTGCCAGCAGTTACTCGTCGGGTTGGGGGCTCTACGAGCAGTACTTC. Protein: CASSYSSGWGLYEQYF.

This clone came up once. The V call is TRBV19, the J call TRBJ1-5; D is uncertain. The CDR3 loop spans 16 amino acids. The V gene's germline CDR1 is LNHDA and CDR2 SQIVND (reference sequence). V dropped 4 bases and J dropped 6 bases, with 19 bases sitting between them. This chain's CDR3 is CASSTPPSRVGQPQHF. The DNA for the CDR3 is TGTGCCAGTAGTACGCCCCCCAGTAGGGTGGGTCAGCCCCAGCATTTT.

This chain links TRBV10-1 with TRBJ2-3, with 11 nucleotides matching TRBD2. The V segment lost 4 bases and the J segment 3 bases; nucleotides outside the gene matches: 3. The CDR3 runs 15 residues. The germline gives CDR1 WNHNN, CDR2 SYGVQD (reference sequence). The CDR3 here is CASSVTSGATDTQYF. In DNA form, the CDR3 reads TGCGCCAGCAGTGTGACTAGCGGGGCAACAGATACGCAGTATTTT.

This clone came up once. V usage is TRBV12-3 or TRBV12-4 and J usage is TRBJ1-2; D possibly corresponds to TRBD1 (6 bases). The CDR3 extends over 13 amino acids. Between the trimmed V and J ends, which lost 7 bases and 8 bases, there was a span of 17 bases. CDR3 bases: TGTGCCAGCACCTACAGGGCAAGAGGGGGCTACACCTTC. Translated: CASTYRARGGYTF.

The J gene is TRBJ2-6, the V gene TRBV7-2; no firm D call. The CDR3 loop spans 18 amino acids. CDR1 SGHTA and CDR2 FQGNSA come from the germline V gene. V lost 6 bases to trimming and J lost 2 bases, with 20 bases between them. The CDR3 spells CASSLTDGRKAGANVLTF. The CDR3 DNA reads TGTGCCAGCAGTTTAACGGACGGCAGGAAAGCTGGGGCCAACGTCCTGACTTTC.

This CDR3 is CASSVDADNQPQHF. CDR3 nucleotide sequence: TGTGCCAGCAGCGTAGATGCAGATAATCAGCCCCAGCATTTT. This chain joins TRBV9 and TRBJ1-5, with D unclear. Trimming removed 0 bases at V and 4 bases at J, with 8 bases between. This CDR3 contains 14 residues. CDR1 is SGDLS, CDR2 YYNGEE, per germline.

This clone has just one count. This sample also contains other DNA sequences that code for the same CDR3. The V and J genes are TRBV5-4 and TRBJ1-3; D possibly corresponds to TRBD1 (5 bases). Looked up from germline, CDR1 is SGHNT and CDR2 is YYREEE (reference sequence). V dropped 2 bases and J dropped 0 bases, with 12 bases sitting between them. This CDR3 region has 16 residues. In DNA form, the CDR3 reads TGTGCCAGCAGCTTCGGTGGCCAGGGCTCTGGAAACACCATATATTTT. Translation: CASSFGGQGSGNTIYF.

V gene TRBV27 combines with J gene TRBJ2-2, with a weak D call TRBD1 (7 bases). Germline-derived CDR1 and CDR2 are MNHEY and SMNVEV (reference sequence). V lost 6 bases and J lost 3, with 14 bases in between. CDR3 size: 15 residues. CDR3: CASSSAGTDTGELFF. As DNA, the CDR3 is TGTGCCAGCAGCAGTGCGGGGACAGACACCGGGGAGCTGTTTTTT.

The rearrangement joins TRBV25-1 to TRBJ2-7, with unresolved D. Trimming shortened V by 5 bases and J by 3 bases, and 8 bases separated the two germline ends. Germline assignment: CDR1 MGHDK and CDR2 SYGVNS. The CDR3 has 12 residues. The CDR3 loop is CASSNRLYEQYF. CDR3 bases: TGTGCCAGCAGTAACAGACTCTACGAGCAGTACTTC.

As DNA, the CDR3 is TGTGCCAGCAGTTACAGCGTAAATTCTGGAAACACCATATATTTT. Its protein product is CASSYSVNSGNTIYF. The chain is built from TRBV6-5 and TRBJ1-3, with no clear D. The CDR3 length is 15 residues. Germline lookup yields CDR1 MNHEY and CDR2 SVGAGI. Trimming stripped 2 bases from V and 1 base from J, with 9 bases between.